Below are 8 T cell receptor beta chains sequenced from a single sample in a study of blood T cell repertoires in COVID-19. Produced via immunoSEQ multiplex PCR; TCRdb's table is partial and in-frame only. The table includes about 170,000 clones, around two thirds detected once. Sequenced: peripheral blood. The receptor source for this set is a woman of 80 years or more with acute or convalescent COVID-19.

This chain connects TRBV7-2 to TRBJ2-1; 9 bases are a match to TRBD2. Unmatched junction bases numbered 7, after V lost 1 base and J lost 6 bases. CDR3 length equals 16 residues. The germline gives CDR1 SGHTA, CDR2 FQGNSA. The CDR3 DNA reads as TGTGCCAGCAGCTTAGATCGAGGTAGCGGGAGCAATGAGCAGTTCTTC. Encoded protein: CASSLDRGSGSNEQFF.

Written as DNA, the CDR3 is TGTGCCAGCAGGTTGGGCGGGGCTGGGGAGCTGTTTTTT. Translated, it gives CASRLGGAGELFF. This rearrangement joins TRBV3-1 (or the pseudogene TRBV3-2) to TRBJ2-2; weak D call: TRBD2 (6 bases). Trimming shortened V by 6 bases and J by 8 bases, and 13 bases separated the two germline ends. Germline V gene data show CDR1 as LGHDT and CDR2 as YNNKEL (reference sequence). The CDR3 contains 13 residues.

The gene calls are TRBV6-2 or TRBV6-3 and TRBJ2-2; D gene unclear. The V gene lost 6 bases and the J gene lost 6 bases, with 11 bases spanning the gap. This CDR3 spans 13 amino acids. Germline CDR1 and CDR2: MNHEY and SVGEGT. CDR3: CASSRIRSGELFF. CDR3 bases: TGTGCCAGCAGCCGAATTCGGTCCGGGGAGCTGTTTTTT.

This clone appeared a single time. V gene TRBV6-5 combines with J gene TRBJ1-6; possibly TRBD1 for D (6 bases). V lost 8 bases to trimming and J lost 5 bases, with 10 bases between them. Germline V gene sequence: CDR1 MNHEY, CDR2 SVGAGI. This CDR3 has 13 residues. The chain's CDR3 is CASRDMNNSPLHF. The CDR3, as DNA: TGTGCCAGCCGGGACATGAATAATTCACCCCTCCACTTT.

The chain combines TRBV6-5 with TRBJ1-2, with TRBD1 as a possible D gene (6 bases). V was shortened by 6 bases and J by 8 bases, with 19 bases between the two germline ends. The germline V gene encodes CDR1 MNHEY and CDR2 SVGAGI. The CDR3 spans 14 residues. This CDR3 reads CASRDWDKEEGYTF. CDR3 coding DNA: TGTGCCAGCAGGGACTGGGACAAAGAGGAAGGCTACACCTTC.

This clone is a singleton in its sample. This sequence joins TRBV5-1 and TRBJ2-3, with 8 nucleotides matching TRBD1. The trim removed 4 bases at V and 10 bases at J, leaving 11 bases unmatched. Germline loops: CDR1 SGHRS, CDR2 YFSETQ. This CDR3 is built from 14 residues. The CDR3 loop is CASSAGTGGSSQYF. In DNA, the CDR3 is TGCGCCAGCAGCGCCGGGACAGGCGGAAGTTCGCAGTATTTT.

This clone is a singleton in its sample. The rearrangement links TRBV19 to TRBJ2-2; unclear D gene. The CDR3 consists of 12 residues. Germline CDR1 LNHDA, CDR2 SQIVND (reference sequence). Trimming took off 4 bases at V and 7 bases at J, with 7 bases between the two ends. DNA of the CDR3: TGTGCCAGTAGTACCAGTGGCGGGGAGCTGTTTTTT. Translation gives CASSTSGGELFF.

This sequence joins TRBV27 and TRBJ1-4; D not certain. This CDR3 comprises 18 residues. Between the trimmed V and J ends, which lost 6 bases and 0 bases, there was a span of 20 bases. Germline V lookup: CDR1 MNHEY, CDR2 SMNVEV (reference sequence). The CDR3 sequence: CASRLGREVIATNEKLFF. For the CDR3, the DNA is TGTGCCAGCAGACTTGGACGGGAGGTAATAGCAACTAATGAAAAACTGTTTTTT.